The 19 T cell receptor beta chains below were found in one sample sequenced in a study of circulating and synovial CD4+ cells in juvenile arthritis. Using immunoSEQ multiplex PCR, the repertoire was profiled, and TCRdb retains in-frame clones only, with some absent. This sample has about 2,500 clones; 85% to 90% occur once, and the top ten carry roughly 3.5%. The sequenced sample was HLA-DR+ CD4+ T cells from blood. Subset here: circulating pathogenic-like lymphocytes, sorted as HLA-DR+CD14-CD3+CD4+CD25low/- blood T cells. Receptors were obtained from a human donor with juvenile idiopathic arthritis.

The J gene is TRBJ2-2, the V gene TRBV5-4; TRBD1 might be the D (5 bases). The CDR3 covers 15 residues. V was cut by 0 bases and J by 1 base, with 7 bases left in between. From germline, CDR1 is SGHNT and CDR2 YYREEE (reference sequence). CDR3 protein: CASSLGTGNTGELFF. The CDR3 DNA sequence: TGTGCCAGCAGCTTGGGAACAGGGAACACCGGGGAGCTGTTTTTT.

The CDR3 region is CATSKNRVAYEQYF. For the CDR3, the DNA is TGTGCCACCAGCAAGAACAGGGTTGCCTACGAGCAGTACTTC. V and J are TRBV15 and TRBJ2-7; maybe TRBD1 (6 bases). The V end lost 4 bases, the J end lost 2 bases, and 12 bases lay between the germline ends. The CDR3 sequence is 14 residues long. Germline assignment: CDR1 LNHNV and CDR2 YYDKDF (reference sequence).

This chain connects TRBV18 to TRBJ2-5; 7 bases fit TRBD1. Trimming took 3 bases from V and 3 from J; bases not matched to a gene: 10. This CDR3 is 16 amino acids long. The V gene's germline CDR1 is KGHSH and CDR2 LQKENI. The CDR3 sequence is CASSPYNIGTEETQYF. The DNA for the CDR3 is TGTGCCAGCTCACCCTATAATATAGGGACAGAAGAGACCCAGTACTTC.

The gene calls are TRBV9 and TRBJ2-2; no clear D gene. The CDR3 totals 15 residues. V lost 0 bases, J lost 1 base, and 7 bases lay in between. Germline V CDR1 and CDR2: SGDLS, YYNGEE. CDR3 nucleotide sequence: TGTGCCAGCAGCGTAGACGGTGGGAACACCGGGGAGCTGTTTTTT. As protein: CASSVDGGNTGELFF. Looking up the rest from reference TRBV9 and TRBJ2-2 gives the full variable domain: DSGVTQTPKHLITATGQRVTLRCSPRSGDLSVYWYQQSLDQGLQFLIQYYNGEERAKGNILERFSAQQFPDLHSELNLSSLELGDSALYFCASSVDGGNTGELFFGEGSRLTVL.

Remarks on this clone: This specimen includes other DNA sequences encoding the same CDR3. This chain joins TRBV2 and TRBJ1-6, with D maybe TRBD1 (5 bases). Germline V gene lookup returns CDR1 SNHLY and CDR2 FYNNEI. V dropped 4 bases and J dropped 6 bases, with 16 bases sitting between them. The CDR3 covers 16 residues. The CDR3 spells CASSAELGASNSPLHF. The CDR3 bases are TGTGCCAGCAGTGCGGAGCTAGGGGCTAGTAATTCACCCCTCCACTTT.

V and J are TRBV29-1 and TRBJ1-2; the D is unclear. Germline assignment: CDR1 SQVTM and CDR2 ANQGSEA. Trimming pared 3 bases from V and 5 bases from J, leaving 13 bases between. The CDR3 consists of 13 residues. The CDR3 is CSVDNRAGYGYTF. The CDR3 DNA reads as TGCAGCGTTGACAACAGAGCGGGGTATGGCTACACCTTC.

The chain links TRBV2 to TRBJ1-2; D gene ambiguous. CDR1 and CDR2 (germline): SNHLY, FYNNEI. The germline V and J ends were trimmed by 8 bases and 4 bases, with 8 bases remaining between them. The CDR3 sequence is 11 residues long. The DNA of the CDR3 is TGTGCCAGCGGGTTAGCCTATGGCTACACCTTC. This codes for CASGLAYGYTF.

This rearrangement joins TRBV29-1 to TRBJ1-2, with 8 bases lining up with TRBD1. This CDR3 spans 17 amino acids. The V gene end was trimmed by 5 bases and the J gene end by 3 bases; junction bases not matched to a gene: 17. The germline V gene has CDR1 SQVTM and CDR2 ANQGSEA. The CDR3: CSVLKDLRDRQDYGYTF. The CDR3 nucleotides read TGCAGCGTTTTGAAGGATTTGCGGGACAGGCAAGACTATGGCTACACCTTC.

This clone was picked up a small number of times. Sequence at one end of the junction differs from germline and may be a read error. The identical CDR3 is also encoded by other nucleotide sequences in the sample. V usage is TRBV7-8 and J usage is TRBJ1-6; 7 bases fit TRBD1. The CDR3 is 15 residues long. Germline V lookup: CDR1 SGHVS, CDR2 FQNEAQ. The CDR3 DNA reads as TGTGCCAGCAGACGAGCGACAGGGTCTAATTCCCCCCTCCACTTT. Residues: CASRRATGSNSPLHF.

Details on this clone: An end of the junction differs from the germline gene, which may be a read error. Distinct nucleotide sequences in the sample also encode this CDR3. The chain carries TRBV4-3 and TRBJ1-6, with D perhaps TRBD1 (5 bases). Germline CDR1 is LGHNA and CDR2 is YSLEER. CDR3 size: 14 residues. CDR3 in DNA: TGCGCCAGCAGCCATTTAGGGGCCAATTCCCCCCTCCACTTT. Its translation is CASSHLGANSPLHF.

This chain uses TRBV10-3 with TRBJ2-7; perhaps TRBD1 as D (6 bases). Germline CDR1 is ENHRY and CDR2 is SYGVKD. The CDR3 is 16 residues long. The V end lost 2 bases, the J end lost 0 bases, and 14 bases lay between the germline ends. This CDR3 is CAISEVGGLSSYEQYF. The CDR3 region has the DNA TGTGCCATCAGTGAGGTTGGGGGCCTCAGCTCCTACGAGCAGTACTTC.

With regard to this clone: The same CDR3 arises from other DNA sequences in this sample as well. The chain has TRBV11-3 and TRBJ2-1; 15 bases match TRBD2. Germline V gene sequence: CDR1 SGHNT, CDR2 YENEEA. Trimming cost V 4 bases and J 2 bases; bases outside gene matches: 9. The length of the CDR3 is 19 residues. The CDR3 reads CASSSRGTSGGSAYNEQFF. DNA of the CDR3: TGTGCCAGCAGCTCCCGGGGGACTAGCGGGGGGTCCGCCTACAATGAGCAGTTCTTC.

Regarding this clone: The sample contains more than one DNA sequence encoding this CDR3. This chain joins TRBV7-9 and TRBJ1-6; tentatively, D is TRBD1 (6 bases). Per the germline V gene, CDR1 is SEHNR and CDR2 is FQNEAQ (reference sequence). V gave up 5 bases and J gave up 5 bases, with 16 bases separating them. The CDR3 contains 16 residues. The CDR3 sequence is CASSPMSGEDNSPLHF. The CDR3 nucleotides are TGTGCCAGCAGCCCAATGTCAGGGGAAGATAATTCACCCCTCCACTTT. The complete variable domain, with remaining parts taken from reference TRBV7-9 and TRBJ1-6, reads DTGVSQNPRHKITKRGQNVTFRCDPISEHNRLYWYRQTLGQGPEFLTYFQNEAQLEKSRLLSDRFSAERPKGSFSTLEIQRTEQGDSAMYLCASSPMSGEDNSPLHFGNGTRLTVT.

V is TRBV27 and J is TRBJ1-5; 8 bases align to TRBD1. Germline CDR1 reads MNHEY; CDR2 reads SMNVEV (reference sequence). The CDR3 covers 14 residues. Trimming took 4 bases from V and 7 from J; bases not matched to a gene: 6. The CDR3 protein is CASSSRQGRQPQHF. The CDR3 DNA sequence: TGTGCCAGCAGTTCGAGACAGGGGAGGCAGCCCCAGCATTTT.

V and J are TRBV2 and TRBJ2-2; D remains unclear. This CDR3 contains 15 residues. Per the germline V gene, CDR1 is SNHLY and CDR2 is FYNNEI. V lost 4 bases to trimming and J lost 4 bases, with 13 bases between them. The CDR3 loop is CASSAEVVGTGELFF. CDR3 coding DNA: TGTGCCAGCAGTGCCGAGGTGGTGGGCACCGGGGAGCTGTTTTTT.

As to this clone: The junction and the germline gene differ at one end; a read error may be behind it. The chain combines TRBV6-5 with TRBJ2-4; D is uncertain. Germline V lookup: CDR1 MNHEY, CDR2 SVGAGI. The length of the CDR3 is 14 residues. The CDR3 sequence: CASSSSVAQNIQYF. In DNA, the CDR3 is TGTGCCAGCAGTTCCTCAGTAGCCCAAAACATTCAGTACTTC.

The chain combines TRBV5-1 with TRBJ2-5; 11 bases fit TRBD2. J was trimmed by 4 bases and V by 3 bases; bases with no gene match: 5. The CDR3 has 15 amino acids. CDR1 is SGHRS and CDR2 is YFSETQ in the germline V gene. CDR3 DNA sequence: TGCGCCAGCAGCTCCGGACTAGCGGGCTCAGAGACCCAGTACTTC. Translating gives CASSSGLAGSETQYF. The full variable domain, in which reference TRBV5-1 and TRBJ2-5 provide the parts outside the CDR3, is KAGVTQTPRYLIKTRGQQVTLSCSPISGHRSVSWYQQTPGQGLQFLFEYFSETQRNKGNFPGRFSGRQFSNSRSEMNVSTLELGDSALYLCASSSGLAGSETQYFGPGTRLLVL.

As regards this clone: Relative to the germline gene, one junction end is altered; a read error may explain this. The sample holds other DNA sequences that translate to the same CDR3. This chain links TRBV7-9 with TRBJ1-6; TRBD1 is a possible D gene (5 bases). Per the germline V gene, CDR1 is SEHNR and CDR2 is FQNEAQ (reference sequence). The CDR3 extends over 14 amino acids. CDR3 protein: CASSFADSNSPLHF. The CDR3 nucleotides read TGTGCCAGCAGCTTCGCCGACAGTAATTCCCCCCTCCACTTT.

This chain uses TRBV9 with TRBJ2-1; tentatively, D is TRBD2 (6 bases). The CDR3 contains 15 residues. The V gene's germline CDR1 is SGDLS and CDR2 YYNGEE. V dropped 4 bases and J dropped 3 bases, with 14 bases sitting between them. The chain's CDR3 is CASSPGDSRYNEQFF. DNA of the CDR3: TGTGCCAGCAGCCCGGGGGACTCCCGCTACAATGAGCAGTTCTTC.